Included here is one TCR beta chain sequence, with context. The source of the sample is a study of blood T cell repertoires in COVID-19. Study in general: Sources were T cells, B-cell-depleted T cells, or PBMCs; the material itself was cDNA or gDNA.

Trimming removed 0 bases from V and 3 bases from J, with 18 bases in between. The CDR3 has 18 amino acids. Per the germline V gene, CDR1 is MDHEN and CDR2 is SYDVKM. The authors' processing: Reference gene primer amplification gave nucleated cell count estimates. Sequenced by immunoSEQ multiplex PCR; TCRdb stores in-frame clones only, minus some. Clone size and V and J calls were adopted from that table, with D and trimming inferred from the DNA. The sample carries some 190,000 clones, 82% recorded once. This clonotype originated in an elderly woman with active or convalescent COVID-19. The specimen sequenced was peripheral blood. This chain connects TRBV28 to TRBJ2-4, with D perhaps matching TRBD2 (5 bases). The CDR3 coding sequence is TGTGCCAGCAGTTTATGGGGTTTGGCGGGCTCAGTCAAAAACATTCAGTACTTC. It codes for CASSLWGLAGSVKNIQYF. The variable domain in full, with the rest retrieved from reference TRBV28 and TRBJ2-4, is DVKVTQSSRYLVKRTGEKVFLECVQDMDHENMFWYRQDPGLGLRLIYFSYDVKMKEKGDIPEGYSVSREKKERFSLILESASTNQTSMYLCASSLWGLAGSVKNIQYFGAGTRLSVL.